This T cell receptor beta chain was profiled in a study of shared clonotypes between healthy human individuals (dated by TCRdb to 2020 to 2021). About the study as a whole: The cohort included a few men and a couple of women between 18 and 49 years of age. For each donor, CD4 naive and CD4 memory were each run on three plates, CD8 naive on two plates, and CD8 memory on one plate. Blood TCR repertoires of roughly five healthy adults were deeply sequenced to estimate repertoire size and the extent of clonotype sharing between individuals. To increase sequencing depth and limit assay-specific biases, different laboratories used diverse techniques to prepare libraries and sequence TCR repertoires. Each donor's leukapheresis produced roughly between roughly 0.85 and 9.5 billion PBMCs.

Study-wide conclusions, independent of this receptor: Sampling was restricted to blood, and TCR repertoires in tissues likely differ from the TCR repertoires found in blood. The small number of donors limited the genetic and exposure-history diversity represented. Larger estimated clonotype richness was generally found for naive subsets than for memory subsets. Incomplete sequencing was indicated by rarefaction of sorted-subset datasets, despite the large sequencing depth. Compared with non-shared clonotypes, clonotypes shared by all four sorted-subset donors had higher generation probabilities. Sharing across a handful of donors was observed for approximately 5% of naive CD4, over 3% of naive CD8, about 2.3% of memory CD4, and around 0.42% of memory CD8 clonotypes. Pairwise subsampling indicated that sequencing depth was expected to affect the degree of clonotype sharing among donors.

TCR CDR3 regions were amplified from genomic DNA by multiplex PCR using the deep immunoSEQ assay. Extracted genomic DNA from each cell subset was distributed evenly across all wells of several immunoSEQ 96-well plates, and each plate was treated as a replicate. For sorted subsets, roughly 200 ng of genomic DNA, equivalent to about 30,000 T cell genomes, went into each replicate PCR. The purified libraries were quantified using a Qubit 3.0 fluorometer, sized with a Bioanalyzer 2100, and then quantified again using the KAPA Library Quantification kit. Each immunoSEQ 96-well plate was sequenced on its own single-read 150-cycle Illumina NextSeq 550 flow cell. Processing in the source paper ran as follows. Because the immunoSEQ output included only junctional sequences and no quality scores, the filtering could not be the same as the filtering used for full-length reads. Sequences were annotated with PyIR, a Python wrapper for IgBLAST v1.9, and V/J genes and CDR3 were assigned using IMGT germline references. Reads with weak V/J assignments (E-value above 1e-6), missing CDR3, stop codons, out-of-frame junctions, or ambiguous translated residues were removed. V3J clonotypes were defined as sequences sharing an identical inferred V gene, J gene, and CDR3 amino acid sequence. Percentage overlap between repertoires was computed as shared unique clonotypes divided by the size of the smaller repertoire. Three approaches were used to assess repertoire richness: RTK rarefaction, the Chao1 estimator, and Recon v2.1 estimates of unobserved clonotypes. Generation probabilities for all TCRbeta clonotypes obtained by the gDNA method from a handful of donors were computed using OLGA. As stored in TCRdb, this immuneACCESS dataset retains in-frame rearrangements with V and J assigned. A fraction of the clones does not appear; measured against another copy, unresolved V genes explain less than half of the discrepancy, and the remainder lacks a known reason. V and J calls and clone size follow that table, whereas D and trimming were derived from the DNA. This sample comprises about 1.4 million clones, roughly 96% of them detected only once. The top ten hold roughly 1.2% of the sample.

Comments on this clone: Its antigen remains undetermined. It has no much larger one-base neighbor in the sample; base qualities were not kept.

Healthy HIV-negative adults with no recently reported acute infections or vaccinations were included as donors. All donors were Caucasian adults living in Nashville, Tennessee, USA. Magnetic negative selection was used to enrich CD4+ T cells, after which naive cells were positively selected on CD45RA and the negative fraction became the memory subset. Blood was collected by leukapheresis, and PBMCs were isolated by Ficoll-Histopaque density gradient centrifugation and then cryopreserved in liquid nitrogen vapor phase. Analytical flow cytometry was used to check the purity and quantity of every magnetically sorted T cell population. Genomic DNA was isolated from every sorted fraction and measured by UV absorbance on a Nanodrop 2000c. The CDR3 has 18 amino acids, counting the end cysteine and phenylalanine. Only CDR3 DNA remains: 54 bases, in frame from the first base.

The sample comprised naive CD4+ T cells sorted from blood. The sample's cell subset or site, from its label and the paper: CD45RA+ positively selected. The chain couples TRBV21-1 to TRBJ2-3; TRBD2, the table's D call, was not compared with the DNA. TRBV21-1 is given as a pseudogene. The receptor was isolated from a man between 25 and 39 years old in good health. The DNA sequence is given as TGTGCCAGCACCCATTCGCGGGGTGGACCGGGGTACACAGATACGCAGTATTTT. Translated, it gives CASTHSRGGPGYTDTQYF.